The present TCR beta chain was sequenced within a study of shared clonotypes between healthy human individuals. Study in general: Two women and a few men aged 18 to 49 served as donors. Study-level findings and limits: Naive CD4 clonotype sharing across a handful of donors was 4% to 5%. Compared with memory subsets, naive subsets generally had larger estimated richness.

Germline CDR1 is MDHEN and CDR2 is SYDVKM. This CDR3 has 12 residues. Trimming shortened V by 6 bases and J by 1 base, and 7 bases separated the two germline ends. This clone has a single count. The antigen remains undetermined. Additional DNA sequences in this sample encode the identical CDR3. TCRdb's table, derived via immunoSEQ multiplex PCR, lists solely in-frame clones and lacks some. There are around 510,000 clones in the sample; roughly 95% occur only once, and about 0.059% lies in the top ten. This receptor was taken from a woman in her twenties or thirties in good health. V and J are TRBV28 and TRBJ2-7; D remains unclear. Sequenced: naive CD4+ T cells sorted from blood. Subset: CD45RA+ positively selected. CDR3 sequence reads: CASSSTSYEQYF. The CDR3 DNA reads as TGTGCCAGCAGCTCGACTTCCTACGAGCAGTACTTC.